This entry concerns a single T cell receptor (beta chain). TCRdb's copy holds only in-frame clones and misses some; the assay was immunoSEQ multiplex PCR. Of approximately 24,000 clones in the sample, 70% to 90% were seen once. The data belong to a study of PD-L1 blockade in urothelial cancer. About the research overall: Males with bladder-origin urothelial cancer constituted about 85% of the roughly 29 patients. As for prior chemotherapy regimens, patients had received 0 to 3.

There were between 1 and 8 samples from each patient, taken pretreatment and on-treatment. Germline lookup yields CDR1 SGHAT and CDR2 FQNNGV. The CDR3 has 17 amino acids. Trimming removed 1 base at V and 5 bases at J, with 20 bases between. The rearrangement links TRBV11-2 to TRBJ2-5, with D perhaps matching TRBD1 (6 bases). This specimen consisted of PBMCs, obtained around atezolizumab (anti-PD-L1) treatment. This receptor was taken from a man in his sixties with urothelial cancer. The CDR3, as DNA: TGTGCCAGCAGCTTAGCGGTGGGGGCTACACCTCGCGAGACCCAGTACTTC. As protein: CASSLAVGATPRETQYF. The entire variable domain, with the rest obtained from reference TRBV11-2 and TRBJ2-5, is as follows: EAGVAQSPRYKIIEKRQSVAFWCNPISGHATLYWYQQILGQGPKLLIQFQNNGVVDDSQLPKDRFSAERLKGVDSTLKIQPAKLEDSAVYLCASSLAVGATPRETQYFGPGTRLLVL.